The 22 T cell receptor beta chains given below trace back to one sample, sequenced in a study of neurological immune-mediated disorders. A single record per CDR3 protein comes from TCRdb applying MiXCR to the 5' RACE reads. Among about 50,000 distinct CDR3 sequences listed, 10% were seen once. Sequenced material: PBMCs. These receptors came from a man in his 70s with HTLV-1-associated myelopathy (HAM/TSP).

This clonotype has a count of ten or more. The rearrangement uses TRBV7-9 and TRBJ2-7, with D maybe TRBD2 (6 bases). The CDR3 runs 16 residues. The germline V and J ends were trimmed by 5 bases and 0 bases, with 17 bases remaining between them. The germline gives CDR1 SEHNR, CDR2 FQNEAQ (reference sequence). The CDR3 DNA reads as TGTGCCAGCAGCCCCACCGGCGGGAAAAGCTCCTACGAGCAGTACTTC. The encoded protein is CASSPTGGKSSYEQYF.

This clonotype occurred many times. The rearrangement links TRBV20-1 to TRBJ2-7; no clear D gene. This CDR3 contains 11 residues. V was pared by 3 bases and J by 3 bases, with 6 bases between. The germline V gene has CDR1 DFQATT and CDR2 SNEGSKA (reference sequence). Here the CDR3 reads CSARSGYEQYF. CDR3 DNA: TGCAGTGCTAGGTCCGGCTACGAGCAGTACTTC.

This clonotype was detected ten times or more. The chain combines TRBV7-9 with TRBJ2-5; D unclear. V was trimmed by 0 bases and J by 1 base, leaving 6 bases between them. Germline assignment: CDR1 SEHNR and CDR2 FQNEAQ (reference sequence). CDR3 length: 14 residues. The CDR3 sequence is CASSLAGLQETQYF. CDR3 sequence (DNA): TGTGCCAGCAGCTTAGCGGGCCTCCAAGAGACCCAGTACTTC.

At least ten counts were recorded for this clonotype. The rearrangement links TRBV28 to TRBJ1-4; D is unresolved. CDR1 is MDHEN and CDR2 is SYDVKM in the germline V gene. The CDR3 runs to 14 residues. V was pared by 11 bases and J by 7 bases, with 20 bases between. CDR3 residues: CAGISSAAAEKLFF. Here the CDR3 DNA reads TGTGCCGGCATCTCCTCGGCTGCTGCTGAAAAACTGTTTTTT.

This clonotype is medium-sized in the sample. V usage is TRBV15 and J usage is TRBJ2-7, with 7 bases aligning to TRBD2. Unmatched junction bases numbered 1, after V lost 3 bases and J lost 5 bases. CDR3 length: 12 amino acids. Germline CDR1 and CDR2: LNHNV and YYDKDF (reference sequence). For the CDR3, the DNA is TGTGCCACCAGCAGGAGCGGGGACGAGCAGTACTTC. Translated, it gives CATSRSGDEQYF.

This clonotype was detected ten times or more. One end of the junction is discordant with germline, which a read error may explain. The J gene is TRBJ2-7, the V gene TRBV5-5; D is possibly TRBD1 (6 bases). Germline lookup yields CDR1 SGHKS and CDR2 YYEKEE (reference sequence). The CDR3 loop spans 15 amino acids. CDR3 coding DNA: TGTGCCAGCATCTTGGGTGGGAGACAGGCCGGAGAGCAGTACTTC. Protein sequence: CASILGGRQAGEQYF.

In its sample, this clonotype was seen many times. The chain employs TRBV12-3 or TRBV12-4 and TRBJ1-2; D remains ambiguous. Trimming left V 2 bases short and J 8 bases short, with 21 bases between. This CDR3 has 16 amino acids. CDR3 protein: CASSLLTGPYRWGYTF. The DNA for the CDR3 is TGTGCCAGCAGTTTATTAACGGGCCCTTACCGGTGGGGCTACACCTTC.

The table lists this clonotype with many counts. The chain has TRBV24-1 and TRBJ2-6; tentatively, D is TRBD1 (5 bases). This CDR3 has 17 residues. CDR1 and CDR2 from the germline V gene are KGHDR and SFDVKD. V lost 4 bases and J lost 2, with 14 bases in between. CDR3 in amino acids: CATSDRAPDAGANVLTF. In nucleotides, the CDR3 is TGTGCCACCAGTGACAGGGCCCCGGACGCTGGGGCCAACGTCCTGACTTTC.

Of note for this clonotype: A much more abundant neighbour one base away suggests this may be a read error. This rearrangement joins TRBV5-1 to TRBJ1-5; maybe TRBD1 (6 bases). This CDR3 has 14 residues. Germline V gene lookup returns CDR1 SGHRS and CDR2 YFSETQ. CDR3 in amino acids: CASSLWGGNQPHHF. DNA of the CDR3: TGCGCCAGCAGCTTGTGGGGGGGCAATCAGCCCCATCATTTT.

The chain combines TRBV5-1 with TRBJ2-1; no definite D call. Germline V CDR1 and CDR2: SGHRS, YFSETQ. Trimming shortened V by 3 bases and J by 3 bases, and 7 bases separated the two germline ends. The CDR3 loop spans 13 amino acids. The CDR3 sequence is CASSWTDYNEQFF. CDR3 nucleotides: TGCGCCAGCAGCTGGACGGACTACAATGAGCAGTTCTTC.

This clonotype came up many times. V usage is TRBV5-1 and J usage is TRBJ2-7, with D possibly TRBD1 on 6 matching bases. The CDR3 runs 15 residues. Germline lookup yields CDR1 SGHRS and CDR2 YFSETQ. V lost 0 bases to trimming and J lost 0 bases, with 10 bases between them. CDR3 residues: CASSLGQATSYEQYF. The CDR3 nucleotides are TGCGCCAGCAGCTTGGGACAGGCTACCTCCTACGAGCAGTACTTC. Looking up the rest from reference TRBV5-1 and TRBJ2-7 gives the full variable domain: KAGVTQTPRYLIKTRGQQVTLSCSPISGHRSVSWYQQTPGQGLQFLFEYFSETQRNKGNFPGRFSGRQFSNSRSEMNVSTLELGDSALYLCASSLGQATSYEQYFGPGTRLTVT.

This clonotype was seen repeatedly, ten times or more. The rearrangement uses TRBV7-2 and TRBJ2-1; D unresolved. Trimming shortened V by 6 bases and J by 8 bases, and 8 bases separated the two germline ends. CDR3 length equals 11 residues. From germline, CDR1 is SGHTA and CDR2 FQGNSA. The CDR3 DNA is TGTGCCAGCAGGGTAGTGGATGAGCAGTTCTTC. Translation: CASRVVDEQFF.

Ten or more counts support this clonotype. The gene calls are TRBV20-1 and TRBJ2-1, with 10 positions matching TRBD2. The V gene end was trimmed by 2 bases and the J gene end by 3 bases; junction bases not matched to a gene: 7. The CDR3 is 16 residues long. From germline, CDR1 is DFQATT and CDR2 SNEGSKA (reference sequence). This CDR3 is CSARRTSGGGYNEQFF. DNA for the CDR3: TGCAGTGCTAGAAGGACTAGCGGAGGGGGCTACAATGAGCAGTTCTTC.

This clonotype was found many times. The chain joins TRBV10-2 to TRBJ2-1, with D tentatively TRBD1 (5 bases). V lost 6 bases, J lost 0 bases, and 12 bases lay in between. Germline V gene lookup returns CDR1 WSHSY and CDR2 SAAADI. The CDR3 length is 15 residues. CDR3 in amino acids: CASRGETPSYNEQFF. The CDR3 coding sequence is TGCGCCAGCAGAGGGGAAACTCCCTCCTACAATGAGCAGTTCTTC.

This clonotype was recorded at least ten times. This chain uses TRBV5-1 with TRBJ2-7, with unresolved D. This CDR3 is 14 amino acids long. V lost 5 bases to trimming and J lost 1 base, with 13 bases between them. Germline values: CDR1 SGHRS, CDR2 YFSETQ. The CDR3 nucleotides read TGCGCCAGCAGTATCGCCCTTGTGTCCTACGAGCAGTACTTC. Translating gives CASSIALVSYEQYF.

The CDR3 bases are TGCGCCAGCAGCCCCCTTGGGGGGGGAGTCCTGACTTTC. Translated: CASSPLGGGVLTF. This rearrangement joins TRBV5-1 to TRBJ2-6; 7 nucleotides match TRBD2. The V gene's germline CDR1 is SGHRS and CDR2 YFSETQ. The V gene end was trimmed by 4 bases and the J gene end by 13 bases; junction bases not matched to a gene: 8. The length of the CDR3 is 13 residues.

In this sample, this clonotype turned up many times. The DNA of the CDR3 is TGCAGTGCTGGCGGACCCAGGACAGGGCTTGCAGAGCAGTACTTC. It specifies CSAGGPRTGLAEQYF. The genes are TRBV20-1 and TRBJ2-7; 8 bases align to TRBD1. This CDR3 contains 15 residues. Unmatched junction bases numbered 16, after V lost 5 bases and J lost 7 bases. Germline CDR1 is DFQATT and CDR2 is SNEGSKA (reference sequence).

This clonotype appeared many times. Here the CDR3 DNA reads TGTGCCAGCAGATATCCAGGGGACTATGGCTACACCTTC. It encodes CASRYPGDYGYTF. J is TRBJ1-2 and V is TRBV28; possibly TRBD1 for D (6 bases). The ends were cut back, 6 bases at V and 3 bases at J, with 11 bases in the middle. Germline V CDR1 and CDR2: MDHEN, SYDVKM. There are 13 residues in the CDR3.

This clonotype was counted many times. V usage is TRBV7-8 and J usage is TRBJ2-1, with 9 bases identical to TRBD1. The CDR3 consists of 15 residues. Losses at the gene ends were 4 bases for V and 6 bases for J; bases not matched to a gene: 7. The germline CDR1 and CDR2 sequences are SGHVS and FQNEAQ. The chain's CDR3 is CASSSAGTGFNEQFF. CDR3 bases: TGTGCCAGCAGCTCAGCCGGGACAGGGTTCAATGAGCAGTTCTTC.

This clonotype was observed many times. The genes are TRBV7-2 and TRBJ1-5; no reliable D call. The CDR3 is 14 amino acids. V shed 1 base and J shed 8 bases, with 12 bases lying between them. The germline V gene encodes CDR1 SGHTA and CDR2 FQGNSA. CDR3 DNA: TGTGCCAGCAGCTTAGTATCCGTGTTTGAGCCCCAGCATTTT. Protein: CASSLVSVFEPQHF. The full variable domain, completed using reference TRBV7-2 and TRBJ1-5, is GAGVSQSPSNKVTEKGKDVELRCDPISGHTALYWYRQSLGQGLEFLIYFQGNSAPDKSGLPSDRFSAERTGGSVSTLTIQRTQQEDSAVYLCASSLVSVFEPQHFGDGTRLSIL.

The sample holds many counts of this clonotype. This sequence joins TRBV6-1 and TRBJ2-3, with 7 bases that match TRBD1. Trimming took 3 bases from V and 3 from J; bases not matched to a gene: 6. The germline V gene has CDR1 MNHNS and CDR2 SASEGT. The CDR3 is 15 amino acids. The CDR3 DNA reads as TGTGCCAGCAGTGAGGCCAGGGGGTCGACAGATACGCAGTATTTT. It translates to CASSEARGSTDTQYF.

This clonotype has at least ten counts. The V gene is TRBV7-9, the J gene TRBJ1-4; 7 bases agree with TRBD1. With 5 bases clipped from V and 8 bases from J, the junction kept 11 bases outside the gene matches. Germline V gives CDR1 SEHNR, CDR2 FQNEAQ (reference sequence). The CDR3 covers 15 residues. The chain's CDR3 is CASSPRTGYGEKLFF. CDR3 nucleotides: TGTGCCAGCAGCCCACGGACAGGCTATGGGGAAAAACTGTTTTTT. The entire variable domain, with the rest obtained from reference TRBV7-9 and TRBJ1-4, is as follows: DTGVSQNPRHKITKRGQNVTFRCDPISEHNRLYWYRQTLGQGPEFLTYFQNEAQLEKSRLLSDRFSAERPKGSFSTLEIQRTEQGDSAMYLCASSPRTGYGEKLFFGSGTQLSVL.